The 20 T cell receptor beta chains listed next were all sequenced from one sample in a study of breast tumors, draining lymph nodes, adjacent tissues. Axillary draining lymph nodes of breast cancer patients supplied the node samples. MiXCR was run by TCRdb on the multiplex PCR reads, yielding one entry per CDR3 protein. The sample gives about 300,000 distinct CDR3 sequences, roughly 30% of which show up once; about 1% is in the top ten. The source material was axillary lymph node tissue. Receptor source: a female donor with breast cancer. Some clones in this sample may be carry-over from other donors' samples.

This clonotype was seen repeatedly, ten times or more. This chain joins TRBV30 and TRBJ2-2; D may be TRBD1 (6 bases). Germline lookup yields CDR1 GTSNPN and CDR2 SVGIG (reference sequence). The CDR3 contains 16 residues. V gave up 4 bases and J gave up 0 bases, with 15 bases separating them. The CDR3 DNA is TGTGCCTGGACCACAACAGGGTCCTCGAACACCGGGGAGCTGTTTTTT. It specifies CAWTTTGSSNTGELFF.

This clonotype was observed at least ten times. The CDR3 here is CASSWVGRETQYF. CDR3 DNA sequence: TGTGCCAGCAGCTGGGTGGGGAGGGAGACCCAGTACTTC. This chain joins TRBV5-6 and TRBJ2-5, with D perhaps matching TRBD2 (6 bases). The CDR3 length is 13 residues. The V gene's germline CDR1 is SGHDT and CDR2 YYEEEE. Deletions cut 3 bases from V and 5 bases from J, with 11 bases between.

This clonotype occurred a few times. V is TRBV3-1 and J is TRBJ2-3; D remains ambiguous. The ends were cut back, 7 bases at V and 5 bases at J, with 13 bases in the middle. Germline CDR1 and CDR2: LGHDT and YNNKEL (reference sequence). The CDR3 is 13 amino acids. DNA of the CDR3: TGTGCCAGCACCCAGATTGGTAGAGATACGCAGTATTTT. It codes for CASTQIGRDTQYF.

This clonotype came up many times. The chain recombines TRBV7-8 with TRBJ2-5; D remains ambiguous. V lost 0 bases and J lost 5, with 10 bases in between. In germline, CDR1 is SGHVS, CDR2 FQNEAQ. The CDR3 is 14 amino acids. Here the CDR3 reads CASSLAEYRETQYF. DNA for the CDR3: TGTGCCAGCAGCTTAGCAGAGTATAGGGAGACCCAGTACTTC.

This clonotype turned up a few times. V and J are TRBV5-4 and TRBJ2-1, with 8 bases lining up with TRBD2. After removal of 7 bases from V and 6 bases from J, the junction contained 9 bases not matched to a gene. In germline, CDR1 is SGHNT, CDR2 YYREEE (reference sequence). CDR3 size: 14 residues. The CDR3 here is CASEARGTSNEQFF. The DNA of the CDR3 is TGTGCCAGCGAGGCCCGCGGGACTAGCAATGAGCAGTTCTTC.

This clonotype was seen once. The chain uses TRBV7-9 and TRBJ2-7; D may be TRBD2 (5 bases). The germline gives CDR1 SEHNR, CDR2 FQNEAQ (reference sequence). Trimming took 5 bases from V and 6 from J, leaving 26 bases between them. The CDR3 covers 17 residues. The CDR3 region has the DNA TGTGCCAGCAGCCCCAAGGGAGACCAATCCCGCCGCTGCGAGCAGTACTTC. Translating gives CASSPKGDQSRRCEQYF. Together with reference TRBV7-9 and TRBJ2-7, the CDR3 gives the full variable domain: DTGVSQNPRHKITKRGQNVTFRCDPISEHNRLYWYRQTLGQGPEFLTYFQNEAQLEKSRLLSDRFSAERPKGSFSTLEIQRTEQGDSAMYLCASSPKGDQSRRCEQYFGPGTRLTVT.

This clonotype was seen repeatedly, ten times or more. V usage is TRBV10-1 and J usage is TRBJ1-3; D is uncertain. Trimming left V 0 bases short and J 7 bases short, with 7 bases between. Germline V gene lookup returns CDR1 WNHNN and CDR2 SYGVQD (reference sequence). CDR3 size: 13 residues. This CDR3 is CASSESKRNTIYF. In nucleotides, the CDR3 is TGCGCCAGCAGTGAGTCGAAGAGGAACACCATATATTTT.

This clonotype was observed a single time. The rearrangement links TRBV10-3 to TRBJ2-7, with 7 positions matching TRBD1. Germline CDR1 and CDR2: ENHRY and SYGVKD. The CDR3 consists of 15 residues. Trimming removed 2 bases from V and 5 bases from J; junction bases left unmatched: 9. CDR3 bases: TGTGCCATCAGTGAGGCCCACACAGGGGCGAACGAGCAGTACTTC. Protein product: CAISEAHTGANEQYF.

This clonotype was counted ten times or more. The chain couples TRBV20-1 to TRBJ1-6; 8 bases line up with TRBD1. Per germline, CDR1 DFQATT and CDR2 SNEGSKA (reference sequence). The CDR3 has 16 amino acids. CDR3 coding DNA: TGCAGACCACAGGGGGATGCTGGCTCCTATAATTCACCCCTCCACTTT. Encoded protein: CRPQGDAGSYNSPLHF.

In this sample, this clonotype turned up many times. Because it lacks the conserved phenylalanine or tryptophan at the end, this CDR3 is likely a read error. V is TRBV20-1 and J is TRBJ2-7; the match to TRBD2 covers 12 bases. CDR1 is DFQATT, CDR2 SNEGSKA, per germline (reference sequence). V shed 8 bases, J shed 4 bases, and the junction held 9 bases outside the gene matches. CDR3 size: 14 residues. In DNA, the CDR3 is TGCAGTTGGCGGAGACTAGCGGGAGAATACGAGCAGTACCTC. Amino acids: CSWRRLAGEYEQYL.

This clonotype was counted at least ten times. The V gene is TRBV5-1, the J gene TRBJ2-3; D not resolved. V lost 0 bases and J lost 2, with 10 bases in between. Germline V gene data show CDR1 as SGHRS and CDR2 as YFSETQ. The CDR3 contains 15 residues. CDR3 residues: CASSLAGAITDTQYF. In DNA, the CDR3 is TGCGCCAGCAGCTTGGCAGGAGCGATCACAGATACGCAGTATTTT.

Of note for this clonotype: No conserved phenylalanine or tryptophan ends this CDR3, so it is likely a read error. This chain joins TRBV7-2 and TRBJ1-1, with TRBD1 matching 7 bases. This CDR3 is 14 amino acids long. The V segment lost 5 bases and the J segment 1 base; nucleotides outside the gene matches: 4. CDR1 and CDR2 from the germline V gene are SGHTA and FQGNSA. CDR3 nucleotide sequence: TGTGCCAGCAGCCCTGGGACAGAGAACACTGAAGCTTTCCTT. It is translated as CASSPGTENTEAFL.

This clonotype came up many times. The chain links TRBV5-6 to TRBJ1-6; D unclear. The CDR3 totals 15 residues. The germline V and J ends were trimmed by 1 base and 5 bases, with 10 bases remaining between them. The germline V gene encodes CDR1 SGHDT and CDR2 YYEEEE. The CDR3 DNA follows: TGTGCCAGCAGCTTGACGAGGGCGCATAATTCACCCCTCCACTTT. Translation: CASSLTRAHNSPLHF.

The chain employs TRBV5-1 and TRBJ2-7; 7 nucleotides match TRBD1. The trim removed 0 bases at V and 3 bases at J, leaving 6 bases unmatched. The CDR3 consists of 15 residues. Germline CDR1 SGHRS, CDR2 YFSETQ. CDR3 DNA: TGCGCCAGCAGCTTGGGGGCAGGGGGTAGCTACGAGCAGTACTTC. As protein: CASSLGAGGSYEQYF. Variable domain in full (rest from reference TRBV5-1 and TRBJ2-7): KAGVTQTPRYLIKTRGQQVTLSCSPISGHRSVSWYQQTPGQGLQFLFEYFSETQRNKGNFPGRFSGRQFSNSRSEMNVSTLELGDSALYLCASSLGAGGSYEQYFGPGTRLTVT.

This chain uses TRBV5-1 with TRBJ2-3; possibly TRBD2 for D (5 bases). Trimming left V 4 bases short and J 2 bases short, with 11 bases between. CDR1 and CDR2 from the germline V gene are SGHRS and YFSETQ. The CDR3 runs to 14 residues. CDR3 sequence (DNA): TGCGCCAGCAGCCTCGGACTGATCACAGATACGCAGTATTTT. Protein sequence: CASSLGLITDTQYF.

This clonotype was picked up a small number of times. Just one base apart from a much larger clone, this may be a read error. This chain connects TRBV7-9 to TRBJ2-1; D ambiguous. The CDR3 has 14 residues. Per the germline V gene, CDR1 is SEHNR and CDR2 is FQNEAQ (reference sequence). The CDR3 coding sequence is TGTGCCGGCAGCTTAGGATTGCTAGACAATGAGCAGTTCTTC. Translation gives CAGSLGLLDNEQFF. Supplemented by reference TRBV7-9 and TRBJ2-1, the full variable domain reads DTGVSQNPRHKITKRGQNVTFRCDPISEHNRLYWYRQTLGQGPEFLTYFQNEAQLEKSRLLSDRFSAERPKGSFSTLEIQRTEQGDSAMYLCAGSLGLLDNEQFFGPGTRLTVL.

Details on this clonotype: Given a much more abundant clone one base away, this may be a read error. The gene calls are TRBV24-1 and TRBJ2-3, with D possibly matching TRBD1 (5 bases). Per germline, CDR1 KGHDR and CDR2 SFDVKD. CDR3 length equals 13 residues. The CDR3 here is CAASDTRQSPQYF. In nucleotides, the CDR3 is TGTGCCGCCAGTGATACGAGACAGTCCCCGCAGTATTTT.

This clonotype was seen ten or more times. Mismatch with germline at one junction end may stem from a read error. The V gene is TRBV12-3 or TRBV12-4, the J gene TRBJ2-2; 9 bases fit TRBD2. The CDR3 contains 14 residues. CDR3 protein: CASSLAGHTGELFF. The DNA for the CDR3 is TGTGCCAGCAGTCTAGCGGGACACACCGGGGAGCTGTTTTTT.

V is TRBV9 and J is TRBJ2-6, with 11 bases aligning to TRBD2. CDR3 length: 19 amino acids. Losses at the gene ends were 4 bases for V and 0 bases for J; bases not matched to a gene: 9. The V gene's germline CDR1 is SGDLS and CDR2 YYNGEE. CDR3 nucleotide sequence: TGTGCCAGCAGCAATAGCGGGAGGGACTTCAGCTCTGGGGCCAACGTCCTGACTTTC. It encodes CASSNSGRDFSSGANVLTF.

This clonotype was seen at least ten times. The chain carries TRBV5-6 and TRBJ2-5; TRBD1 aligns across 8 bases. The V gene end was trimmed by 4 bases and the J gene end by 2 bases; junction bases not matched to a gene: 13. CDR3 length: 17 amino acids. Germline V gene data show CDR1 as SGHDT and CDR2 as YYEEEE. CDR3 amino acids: CASSTYRTGTRQETQYF. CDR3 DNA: TGTGCCAGCAGCACTTACAGGACAGGGACGCGGCAAGAGACCCAGTACTTC.